This record covers a single T cell receptor beta chain. Its antigen is currently unknown. Those patients picked for sequencing had displayed CD8+CD57+ cell expansion on flow cytometry. This sample is drawn from a study of CD8+CD57+ T cells in acquired aplastic anemia. The CDR3 contains 16 residues. Per the germline V gene, CDR1 is MGHDK and CDR2 is SYGVNS. The V and J ends lost 4 bases and 3 bases, in that order; junction bases with no gene match: 12. General study results and limits: Between the patient and control groups, CD8+ Simpson's diversity did not differ significantly. Around 30 sequences, all CD8+ CDR3, were shared between patients and controls.

TCR beta VDJ and CDR3 profiles were obtained from a genomic DNA template. A single record per CDR3 protein comes from TCRdb applying MiXCR to the reads. The data hold approximately 300,000 distinct CDR3 sequences, with under 65% observed a single time. This chain links TRBV25-1 with TRBJ2-7; TRBD2 matches 7 bases. The sample comprised sorted CD4+, CD8+, or CD8+CD57+ T cells (not recorded which) from PBMCs. The TCR was taken from a human donor with aplastic anemia. As DNA, the CDR3 is TGTGCCAGCAGTGCTAGGGACTATCGGGGGATCTACGAGCAGTACTTC. It yields the protein CASSARDYRGIYEQYF.